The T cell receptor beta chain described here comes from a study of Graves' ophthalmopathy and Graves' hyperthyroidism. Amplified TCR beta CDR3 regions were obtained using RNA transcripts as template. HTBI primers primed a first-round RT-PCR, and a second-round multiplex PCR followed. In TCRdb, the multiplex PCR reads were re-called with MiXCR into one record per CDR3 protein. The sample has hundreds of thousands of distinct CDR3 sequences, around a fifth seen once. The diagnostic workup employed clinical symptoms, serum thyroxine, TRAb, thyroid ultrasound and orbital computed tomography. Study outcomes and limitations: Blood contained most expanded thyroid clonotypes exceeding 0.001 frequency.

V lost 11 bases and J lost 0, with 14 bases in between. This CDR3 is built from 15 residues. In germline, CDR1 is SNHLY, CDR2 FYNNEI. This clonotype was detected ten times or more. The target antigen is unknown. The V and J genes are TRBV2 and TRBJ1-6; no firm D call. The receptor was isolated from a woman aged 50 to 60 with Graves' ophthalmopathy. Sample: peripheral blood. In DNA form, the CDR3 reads TGTGCCGGCCAGGACCACAACTCCTATAATTCACCCCTCCACTTT. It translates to CAGQDHNSYNSPLHF.